This T cell receptor (beta chain) came from a study of cytomegalovirus exposure and HLA in healthy donors (dated by TCRdb to about 2017). Looking at the study overall: According to an earlier analysis of 550 to 750 of the donors, about 170 million T cells yielded 90 million to 130 million unique TCR beta sequences and about 280 Gb of sequence data. An early release that covered fewer than 750 HLA-typed donors contained approximately 290 gigabases of sequencing data and tens of millions of unique TCR sequences. Of the 300 to 500 genotyped donors, 70% to 90% were placed in the genetic ancestry cluster associated with self-reported Caucasian donors. The aim of the study was to test whether cataloging public T cell receptors could identify signatures of past pathogen exposure. Using immunosequencing, the study profiled T cell repertoires from around 670 subjects and related those repertoires to cytomegalovirus serostatus. A separate validation cohort of 100 to 150 different subjects was used in addition to the approximately 700-subject first cohort. The study combined high-throughput TCR immunosequencing, statistical association of individual TCRs with disease status, and machine learning to predict cytomegalovirus infection status. To study patterns of TCR occurrence, a later analysis re-analyzed previously published TCR beta repertoires from several hundred donors and added high-resolution HLA genotyping. Rather than drawing on any new phenotypic data, the later analysis identified candidate immune exposures from TCR beta sequences and the way those sequences occurred across donors. An earlier analysis of more than 450 of the donors used high-throughput TCR beta sequencing to judge whether each TCR beta V gene segment behaved as functional or pseudogenic. Donor age, sex, ethnicity and CMV serostatus were compiled together with the repertoire data. A later genetic analysis took genome-wide SNP genotypes for about 55% of the roughly 700 donors and used that subset as a discovery cohort. All discovery cohort repertoires had been generated on a single sequencing platform. HLA typing included class I and class II loci at four-digit resolution. Typing coverage differed by locus: A, B, C, DRB1 and DQB1 were typed in about 629-640 donors, DQA1 in approximately 520, DPA1 in 600 to 610, and DPB1 in 472. Roughly 5 DR-DQ haplotypes were handled as single units for association and clustering because linkage in the cohort was strong. Among almost 400 genotyped donors of the cohort, an average of roughly 240,000 unique TCR beta nucleotide sequences were sequenced per donor, 15% to 20% of them non-productive. Results the study describes overall, beyond this receptor: According to a later analysis, parvovirus B19, influenza, CMV and Epstein-Barr virus appeared linked to several top co-occurrence clusters. This cohort had only TCR beta chains sequenced, and the lack of alpha or paired-chain data limited which features could be detected. In an earlier analysis of over 550 of the donors, most TCR beta V segments were observed in productive rearrangements about 90% or about 30% of the time, broadly matching IMGT annotations. In a later analysis, some 17,000 TCR beta sequences were associated with specific HLA alleles at a false discovery rate of 0.05. According to a later analysis, most CMV-associated TCR beta chains appeared to be HLA-restricted, and the HLA associations seemed to be driven largely by CMV exposure. V-gene and J-gene trimming of TCR beta chains was associated with a missense DCLRE1C variant in a later genetic analysis, and the association was replicated in an independent cohort. A few of the identified cytomegalovirus-associated TCR beta chains were confirmed in vitro to be specific for cytomegalovirus antigens. When HLA alleles, especially DR and DQ, strongly co-occurred, TCR associations were difficult to assign to individual alleles. A later genetic analysis reported fewer N-insertions in productive TCRs among donors in an Asian-associated ancestry cluster than the roughly 690-donor mean. Because the 87-base-pair reads could not distinguish some IMGT-functional V segments, including TRBV6-2 and TRBV6-3, those segments were excluded. A later analysis found that TCR association rates varied across HLA loci, with DRB1 alleles showing the most associated TCRs and HLA-C alleles the fewest. In a later analysis, HLA-associated TCR beta chains showed more clonal expansion and lower generation probabilities than non-associated chains that were equally common. Immune exposure information for the cohort was limited to CMV serostatus. The authors suggested that the approach could potentially be generalized to other disease states and immunological phenotypes. HLA typing was unavailable for some donors at each locus, so association tests used only the typed subset. Most TCR sequences were observed very rarely across donors, whereas some public TCRs were present in many individuals. Sequencing depth was assumed to be roughly uniform across donors in the presence/absence analyses, though that assumption may not hold. The classifier was reported to diagnose cytomegalovirus status with high specificity and sensitivity in both the original cohort and the validation cohort. The study listed 150 to 200 TCR beta chains as associated with cytomegalovirus. The sequencing pipeline was judged likely to have produced a cluster of highly shared sequence variants as a technical artifact. A further reported finding was that TCR beta sequences accurately predicted the HLA-A and HLA-B alleles for most subjects in the first cohort. Because counts were too low, more than 15 rarely observed V segments, including chromosome 9 orphons, were left out of the earlier analysis of some 640 of the donors. Linkage disequilibrium might explain the correlated functional status among segregating V segments, but an unknown experimental factor could not be excluded.

Library preparation used the immunoSEQ multiplex PCR assay. For the multiplex PCR, a mixture combining 60 forward primers for TCR Vbeta segments and 13 reverse primers for TCR Jbeta segments was used. The CDR3 region of rearranged TCR beta genes was amplified from genomic DNA by a multiplex PCR assay. The amplified TCR beta libraries were sequenced on the Illumina HiSeq System as 87-base-pair reads. The paper's data handling went like this. A later analysis tallied 75 million to 95 million unique TCR beta chains across the 640 or so repertoires, and around 10 million of those chains were shared by two or more donors. Raw reads were error-corrected and collapsed into unique sequences by a nearest-neighbor algorithm in which closely related sequences were merged to remove PCR and sequencing errors. Alignment of CDR3 sequences to IMGT reference sequences was used to assign V, D and J gene segments. For a sequence to be retained, at least a six-nucleotide match to both a V gene segment and a J gene segment was required. A rearrangement was called productive if the CDR3 had no stop codons and remained in frame with V and J, and every other rearrangement was called non-productive. Following IMGT convention, CDR3 was defined as the stretch from the second conserved V-encoded cysteine up to the conserved J-encoded phenylalanine. The earlier analysis of fewer than 700 of the donors excluded sequences that lacked an unambiguous match to a single V gene segment. In an earlier analysis of more than 500 of the donors, a V segment was called functional when productive rearrangements were above 56.7%, and segregating when the standard deviation between donors exceeded 5%. A statistical classification framework was built to diagnose cytomegalovirus status from the catalog of TCR beta chain sequences. In a later analysis, V and J genes were assigned by comparing TCR nucleotide sequences against IMGT/GENE-DB human TR gene sequences. In a later analysis, CDR3 sequences and most-parsimonious VDJ recombination scenarios were assigned using the TCRdist pipeline. In a later analysis, each TCR beta chain was defined by its CDR3 amino acid sequence together with its V-gene family, and reads lacking a unique V-gene family were excluded. To address suspected cross-contamination and a sequencing artifact, a later analysis removed 592 highly shared, low-generation-probability nucleotide sequences. In a later analysis, a clonal expansion index was calculated for each public chain from normalized within-repertoire ranks of inferred template counts. A later analysis computed generation probabilities with a VDJ recombination model fitted to out-of-frame rearrangements, and checked the results against IGoR. Hypergeometric tests were used in a later analysis to score TCR-TCR, TCR-HLA and TCR-CMV co-occurrence, with a repertoire-size bias correction applied to the TCR pairs. A later analysis estimated false discovery rates by permuting HLA or CMV assignments 20 times. In a later analysis, co-occurring TCRs were grouped with DBSCAN, and TCRdist sequence similarity was added when clustering was performed within HLA-allele-positive subsets. Co-occurrence clustering excluded repertoires with fewer than 30,000 or more than 120,000 public chains, plus five with anomalous nucleotide sharing. This immuneACCESS table, as held by TCRdb, lists in-frame sequences with V and J called but not all clones. Of the missing ones, under half trace to an unresolved V gene in checked studies; the others have no known cause. V and J calls and clone size are given by that table; D and trimming were obtained from the DNA. Across this sample there are some 180,000 clones, with 75% to 85% seen only once. Together, the top ten hold roughly 1.5% of the sample.

Taken from the germline V gene, the CDR1 and CDR2 loops are SNHLY and FYNNEI. From the cysteine up to the phenylalanine, the CDR3 has a length of 16 residues. The retained sequence is limited to the CDR3, 48 bases, with the frame set at the first base. The V end loses 3 bases and the J end loses 0 bases, and a stretch of 13 bases separates them. This clone was counted a few times. Its antigen is not yet known. No base qualities exist here, and no much larger clone lies one base off it. The cohort was made up of under 800 healthy bone marrow donors. At the time of sampling, all cohort members were nominally healthy, though unrecorded immune exposures were likely present. The donor was CMV seronegative and belonged to the group of 350 or so seronegative cohort members. A peripheral blood sample was provided by each donor, and peripheral blood mononuclear cells were used for TCR beta sequencing. The Qiagen DNeasy Blood Extraction Kit was used to extract genomic DNA from the blood cell samples.

Specimen: PBMCs. The clonotype was recovered from a man aged 18-30 years in good health and CMV-seronegative. Recombination connected TRBV2 to TRBJ2-3; there is no confident call for the D gene. The DNA sequence follows: TGTGCCAGCAGTGACCGCCGCGGCTATAGCACAGATACGCAGTATTTT. Its protein product is CASSDRRGYSTDTQYF.